This TCR beta chain was identified during a study of T cell responses to AZD1222 COVID-19 vaccine. Overall study results and limits: The CD4 TCRs associated with vaccination extended across spike and predominated at 160-218 and 743-854. In a largely white British group with more females than males, clonal diversity was possibly underestimated.

Points on this clone: Its antigen is not known.

The CDR3 totals 18 residues. The repertoire was sequenced with immunoSEQ multiplex PCR; TCRdb's copy has only in-frame clones and lacks some. Of about 100,000 clones in the sample, roughly 89% were seen once. The sequencing here drew on peripheral blood, taken on day 0 of AZD1222 vaccination. This clonotype originated in an adult in good health. V is TRBV21-1 and J is TRBJ2-5; the D call TRBD2 from the table was never checked on the DNA. TRBV21-1 is a listed pseudogene. DNA of the CDR3: TGTGCCAGCAGCAAACCCCCGGGTCCGGGGGGGAACCAAGAGACCCAGTACTTC. Protein product: CASSKPPGPGGNQETQYF.